This T cell receptor beta chain was recorded in a study of glioma-infiltrating T cells after dendritic cell vaccination. Patients had residual fresh-frozen tumor tissue and more than two years of survival data. As to this clone: Its antigen remains unknown.

Broader study findings: Higher pretreatment TIL content predicted longer progression-free time and survival.

Primers: 60 V beta forward and 13 J beta reverse. The method was immunoSEQ multiplex PCR; TCRdb's version includes in-frame clones alone and lacks a portion of them. The sample consists of tens of thousands of clones, about 85% of them appearing once. Germline CDR1 and CDR2: SGHRS and YFSETQ. The V end was cut by 0 bases, the J end by 8 bases, with 14 bases between. The CDR3 is made up of 15 amino acids. This rearrangement joins TRBV5-1 to TRBJ1-4, with D possibly being TRBD1 (5 bases). Here the sequenced sample was blood, taken before dendritic cell vaccination. The TCR originated in a human donor with glioblastoma. The CDR3 spells CASSLAGVPGEKLFF. CDR3 nucleotide sequence: TGCGCCAGCAGCTTGGCGGGGGTCCCCGGGGAAAAACTGTTTTTT.